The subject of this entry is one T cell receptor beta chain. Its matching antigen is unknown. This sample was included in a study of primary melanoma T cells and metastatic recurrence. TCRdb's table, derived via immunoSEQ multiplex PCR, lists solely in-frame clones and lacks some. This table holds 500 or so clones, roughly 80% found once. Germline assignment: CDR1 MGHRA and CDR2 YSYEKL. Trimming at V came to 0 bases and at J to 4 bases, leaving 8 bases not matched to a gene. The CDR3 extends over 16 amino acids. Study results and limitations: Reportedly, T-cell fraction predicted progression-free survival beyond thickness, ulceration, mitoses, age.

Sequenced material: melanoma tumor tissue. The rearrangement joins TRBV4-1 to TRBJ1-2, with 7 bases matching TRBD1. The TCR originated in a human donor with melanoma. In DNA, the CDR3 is TGCGCCAGCAGCCAAGAGAGGTTTGCAGGGGGCTATGGCTACACCTTC. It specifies CASSQERFAGGYGYTF.